This T cell receptor (beta chain) was obtained from a study of vaccination effects on CD4 cells after COVID-19. Study-level information: It was a median of 72 days after the second dose that post-vaccine samples were obtained.

The length of the CDR3 is 15 residues. After removal of 0 bases from V and 2 bases from J, the junction contained 3 bases not matched to a gene. Germline V gene lookup returns CDR1 WSHSY and CDR2 SAAADI. In the ViraFEST assay, antigen-specific CD4+ clonotypes were identified by expansion after peptide-pool stimulation. Cultured cells yielded isolated CD4+ T cells after less than 11 days. Two-dose BNT162b2 or mRNA-1273 vaccination was given to participants. As regards this clone: Its specificity is not known.

The repertoire was sequenced with immunoSEQ multiplex PCR; TCRdb's copy has only in-frame clones and lacks some. The sample holds 24,000 or so clones; about 72% are singletons and the top ten take more than 9%. This TCR was recovered from a human donor who received a COVID-19 vaccine. The chain uses TRBV10-2 and TRBJ2-7, with 8 bases identical to TRBD2. The specimen was CD4+ T cells from PBMCs cultured with HCoV-229E spike peptides, collected after COVID-19 vaccination. The chain's CDR3 is CASSESSGIAYEQYF. The CDR3 region has the DNA TGCGCCAGCAGTGAGTCTAGCGGGATAGCCTACGAGCAGTACTTC.